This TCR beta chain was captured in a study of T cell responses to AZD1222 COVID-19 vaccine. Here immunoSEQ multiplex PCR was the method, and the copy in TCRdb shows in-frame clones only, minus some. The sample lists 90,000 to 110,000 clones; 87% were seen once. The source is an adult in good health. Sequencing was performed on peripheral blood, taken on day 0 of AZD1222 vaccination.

The CDR3 reads CASSYGGSNQPQHF. The CDR3 region has the DNA TGTGCCAGCAGTTACGGCGGGAGCAATCAGCCCCAGCATTTT. This chain connects TRBV6-5 to TRBJ1-5; D not resolved. Trimming removed 2 bases from V and 1 base from J, with 6 bases in between. CDR3 length: 14 residues. Germline-derived CDR1 and CDR2 are MNHEY and SVGAGI.